One sample yielded the 30 T cell receptor beta chains listed below, sequenced in a study of blood T cell repertoires in COVID-19. Measured with immunoSEQ multiplex PCR; TCRdb has only the in-frame clones, and not every one. The profile covers some 200,000 clones, with 80% to 90% appearing a single time and approximately 2.8% taken by the ten largest. The sample was PBMCs or T cells enriched from blood (not recorded which). The receptors stem from a woman aged 45-60 years in a cohort exposed to, infected with or recovered from COVID-19 (not recorded which).

This chain links TRBV5-1 with TRBJ2-5; maybe TRBD2 (5 bases). This CDR3 contains 15 residues. V was trimmed by 3 bases and J by 4 bases, leaving 16 bases between them. The germline CDR1 and CDR2 sequences are SGHRS and YFSETQ. In DNA form, the CDR3 reads TGCGCCAGCAGCTACGGGAATCGCGGCGGAGAGACCCAGTACTTC. Residues: CASSYGNRGGETQYF.

The chain uses TRBV4-2 and TRBJ2-7; 12 nucleotides match TRBD1. This CDR3 region has 15 residues. From germline, CDR1 is LGHNA and CDR2 YNFKEQ. Trimming removed 5 bases from V and 5 bases from J; junction bases left unmatched: 7. CDR3 sequence: CASSSPGTGGHEQYF. CDR3 DNA sequence: TGTGCCAGCAGCAGCCCCGGGACAGGGGGCCACGAGCAGTACTTC.

The genes are TRBV3-1 (or the pseudogene TRBV3-2) and TRBJ2-1; D gene unclear. V shed 1 base and J shed 0 bases, with 10 bases lying between them. Germline-derived CDR1 and CDR2 are LGHDT and YNNKEL (reference sequence). The length of the CDR3 is 16 residues. The CDR3 DNA follows: TGTGCCAGCAGCCAAGGCGGCTACCTCTCCTACAATGAGCAGTTCTTC. This translates into CASSQGGYLSYNEQFF.

This chain uses TRBV27 with TRBJ1-2; 8 bases map to TRBD1. The CDR3 is made up of 13 amino acids. J was trimmed by 5 bases and V by 6 bases; bases with no gene match: 5. CDR1 and CDR2 from the germline V gene are MNHEY and SMNVEV (reference sequence). CDR3 region: CASRPGQAYGYTF. The CDR3 region has the DNA TGTGCCAGCAGGCCGGGACAGGCTTATGGCTACACCTTC.

The gene calls are TRBV19 and TRBJ2-7; tentative D call: TRBD2 (6 bases). CDR3 length: 12 amino acids. The germline CDR1 and CDR2 sequences are LNHDA and SQIVND (reference sequence). The V gene lost 6 bases and the J gene lost 7 bases, with 13 bases spanning the gap. CDR3: CASSHAGGEQYF. As DNA, the CDR3 is TGTGCCAGTAGCCACGCAGGAGGGGAGCAGTACTTC. Full variable domain (rest looked up from reference TRBV19 and TRBJ2-7): DGGITQSPKYLFRKEGQNVTLSCEQNLNHDAMYWYRQDPGQGLRLIYYSQIVNDFQKGDIAEGYSVSREKKESFPLTVTSAQKNPTAFYLCASSHAGGEQYFGPGTRLTVT.

The chain is built from TRBV12-3 or TRBV12-4 and TRBJ2-1; maybe TRBD2 (5 bases). The CDR3 has 13 residues. V shed 7 bases and J shed 2 bases, with 9 bases lying between them. This CDR3 is CASNPGTYNEQFF. As DNA, the CDR3 is TGTGCCAGCAACCCCGGGACCTACAATGAGCAGTTCTTC.

The chain couples TRBV28 to TRBJ1-3; the D is unclear. V was trimmed by 7 bases and J by 6 bases, leaving 13 bases between them. From germline, CDR1 is MDHEN and CDR2 SYDVKM. The CDR3 spans 13 residues. The CDR3 loop is CASTYAVSNTIYF. The CDR3 DNA reads TGTGCCAGCACCTACGCGGTTTCAAACACCATATATTTT.

The rearrangement uses TRBV19 and TRBJ1-6; D is possibly TRBD1 (6 bases). CDR3 length: 17 residues. Trimming removed 1 base from V and 7 bases from J, with 17 bases in between. The germline V gene has CDR1 LNHDA and CDR2 SQIVND (reference sequence). The CDR3 loop is CASSIGDTGRMNSPLHF. The CDR3 region has the DNA TGTGCCAGTAGTATAGGGGACACGGGACGGATGAATTCACCCCTCCACTTT.

V and J are TRBV12-3 or TRBV12-4 and TRBJ1-2, with 7 positions matching TRBD1. V lost 3 bases, J lost 7 bases, and 5 bases stayed unmatched. The CDR3 runs to 13 residues. The CDR3 nucleotides are TGTGCCAGCAGTTTTCAGGGGGATCTTGGCTACACCTTC. Residues: CASSFQGDLGYTF.

This clone occurred once. Written as DNA, the CDR3 is TGCGCCAGCAGCCAAGAACACTACGGAGGACCCTACGAGCAGTACTTC. Its translation: CASSQEHYGGPYEQYF. J is TRBJ2-7 and V is TRBV4-3; tentative D call: TRBD2 (5 bases). Between the trimmed V and J ends, which lost 0 bases and 2 bases, there was a span of 14 bases. Germline V lookup: CDR1 LGHNA, CDR2 YSLEER. The CDR3 covers 16 residues.

The genes are TRBV21-1 and TRBJ1-2. TRBV21-1 is a pseudogene. The CDR3 extends over 18 amino acids. The CDR3 protein is CASSKEGIDAEANYGYTF. The CDR3 bases are TGTGCCAGCAGCAAAGAAGGAATCGATGCGGAAGCTAACTATGGCTACACCTTC.

The V gene is TRBV6-6, the J gene TRBJ2-1; D is ambiguous. The CDR3 is 13 amino acids. Germline lookup yields CDR1 MNHNY and CDR2 SVGAGI (reference sequence). The ends were cut back, 4 bases at V and 4 bases at J, with 8 bases in the middle. The CDR3: CASSSPVYNEQFF. In DNA, the CDR3 is TGTGCCAGCAGTTCGCCGGTGTACAATGAGCAGTTCTTC.

The rearrangement joins TRBV7-2 to TRBJ2-7, with 7 nucleotides matching TRBD2. Per the germline V gene, CDR1 is SGHTA and CDR2 is FQGNSA. V shed 5 bases and J 3 bases; nucleotides not matched to a gene: 7. This CDR3 is built from 14 residues. The CDR3 here is CASSPRAGVYEQYF. CDR3 DNA: TGTGCCAGCAGCCCGCGGGCGGGGGTCTACGAGCAGTACTTC.

This clone was observed many times. V and J are TRBV7-9 and TRBJ2-3, with D uncertain. V was pared by 6 bases and J by 0 bases, with 13 bases between. This CDR3 comprises 15 residues. Germline values: CDR1 SEHNR, CDR2 FQNEAQ (reference sequence). The CDR3 bases are TGTGCCAGCAGTTTTTCGGCAGGCAGCACAGATACGCAGTATTTT. Amino acids: CASSFSAGSTDTQYF. Combining the CDR3 with reference TRBV7-9 and TRBJ2-3 gives the whole variable domain DTGVSQNPRHKITKRGQNVTFRCDPISEHNRLYWYRQTLGQGPEFLTYFQNEAQLEKSRLLSDRFSAERPKGSFSTLEIQRTEQGDSAMYLCASSFSAGSTDTQYFGPGTRLTVL.

The V and J genes are TRBV4-3 and TRBJ1-2; D perhaps matches TRBD1 (6 bases). Germline CDR1 is LGHNA and CDR2 is YSLEER. Trimming removed 0 bases from V and 8 bases from J, with 10 bases in between. The CDR3 totals 13 residues. For the CDR3, the DNA is TGCGCCAGCAGCCAAGATCCAGGGGTAGGCTACACCTTC. Amino acids: CASSQDPGVGYTF.

The chain uses TRBV5-1 and TRBJ1-2; D call uncertain. V was pared by 4 bases and J by 6 bases, with 10 bases between. Looked up from germline, CDR1 is SGHRS and CDR2 is YFSETQ. The CDR3 spans 12 residues. The CDR3 DNA is TGCGCCAGCAGCGTCGTCGGGAATGGCTACACCTTC. Its translation is CASSVVGNGYTF. The variable domain in full, with the rest retrieved from reference TRBV5-1 and TRBJ1-2, is KAGVTQTPRYLIKTRGQQVTLSCSPISGHRSVSWYQQTPGQGLQFLFEYFSETQRNKGNFPGRFSGRQFSNSRSEMNVSTLELGDSALYLCASSVVGNGYTFGSGTRLTVV.

The chain is built from TRBV9 and TRBJ2-1, with 8 bases that match TRBD2. This CDR3 is 14 amino acids long. V shed 1 base, J shed 8 bases, and the junction held 5 bases outside the gene matches. From germline, CDR1 is SGDLS and CDR2 YYNGEE. As DNA, the CDR3 is TGTGCCAGCAGCGTAACGGGACTAGTTGATGAGCAGTTCTTC. Protein sequence: CASSVTGLVDEQFF.

J is TRBJ1-5 and V is TRBV15, with D unresolved. This CDR3 contains 11 residues. The V end was cut by 5 bases, the J end by 9 bases, with 8 bases between. Per germline, CDR1 LNHNV and CDR2 YYDKDF (reference sequence). DNA of the CDR3: TGTGCCACCAGCCGCGGTGGGCCCCAGCATTTT. It specifies CATSRGGPQHF.

This clone was counted a few times. The genes are TRBV30 and TRBJ1-3; 7 nucleotides line up with TRBD1. Trimming took 3 bases from V and 9 from J; bases not matched to a gene: 8. Per germline, CDR1 GTSNPN and CDR2 SVGIG (reference sequence). The CDR3 extends over 13 amino acids. This CDR3 reads CAWSRDSWGTIYF. The CDR3 region has the DNA TGTGCCTGGAGCCGGGACAGTTGGGGCACCATATATTTT. Supplemented by reference TRBV30 and TRBJ1-3, the full variable domain reads SQTIHQWPATLVQPVGSPLSLECTVEGTSNPNLYWYRQAAGRGLQLLFYSVGIGQISSEVPQNLSASRPQDRQFILSSKKLLLSDSGFYLCAWSRDSWGTIYFGEGSWLTVV.

The chain has TRBV5-1 and TRBJ1-2; 11 bases match TRBD1. This CDR3 spans 14 amino acids. CDR1 and CDR2 (germline): SGHRS, YFSETQ. J lost 7 bases, V lost 2 bases, and 4 bases had no gene match. The CDR3 sequence: CASSFWTGGGGYTF. The CDR3, as DNA: TGCGCCAGCAGCTTCTGGACAGGGGGCGGTGGCTACACCTTC.

The V gene is TRBV5-1, the J gene TRBJ1-2, with 8 bases that match TRBD1. CDR1 and CDR2 (germline): SGHRS, YFSETQ. The ends lost 4 bases at V and 7 bases at J; junction bases unmatched: 6. The CDR3 is 13 residues long. Here the CDR3 reads CASSHDRGVGYTF. In DNA, the CDR3 is TGCGCCAGCAGCCACGACAGGGGTGTTGGCTACACCTTC.

This chain links TRBV9 with TRBJ2-1; 7 bases are shared with TRBD1. Trimming removed 4 bases from V and 3 bases from J; junction bases left unmatched: 7. The CDR3 length is 15 residues. Germline values: CDR1 SGDLS, CDR2 YYNGEE. CDR3 in DNA: TGTGCCAGCAGCCTGACAGGGCAGGTCTACAATGAGCAGTTCTTC. Translated, it gives CASSLTGQVYNEQFF. Drawing the rest from reference TRBV9 and TRBJ2-1, the complete variable domain is DSGVTQTPKHLITATGQRVTLRCSPRSGDLSVYWYQQSLDQGLQFLIQYYNGEERAKGNILERFSAQQFPDLHSELNLSSLELGDSALYFCASSLTGQVYNEQFFGPGTRLTVL.

This chain connects TRBV5-4 to TRBJ1-1; D gene ambiguous. Germline V lookup: CDR1 SGHNT, CDR2 YYREEE (reference sequence). Trimming left V 0 bases short and J 1 base short, with 4 bases between. This CDR3 is built from 13 residues. In DNA form, the CDR3 reads TGTGCCAGCAGCTTGGCCTCGAACACTGAAGCTTTCTTT. Protein sequence: CASSLASNTEAFF.

V usage is TRBV15 and J usage is TRBJ2-7; D remains ambiguous. The CDR3 consists of 12 residues. Germline CDR1 is LNHNV and CDR2 is YYDKDF (reference sequence). V was trimmed by 5 bases and J by 5 bases, leaving 10 bases between them. CDR3 sequence: CATSRPRDEQYF. The CDR3 DNA follows: TGTGCCACCAGCCGCCCTCGGGACGAGCAGTACTTC.

This chain connects TRBV6-2 or TRBV6-3 to TRBJ2-7; D perhaps matches TRBD1 (5 bases). V was trimmed by 2 bases and J by 2 bases, leaving 10 bases between them. This CDR3 region has 14 residues. Per the germline V gene, CDR1 is MNHEY and CDR2 is SVGEGT. CDR3 loop: CASSYPGWTYEQYF. CDR3 DNA sequence: TGTGCCAGCAGTTACCCAGGGTGGACCTACGAGCAGTACTTC.

V usage is TRBV30 and J usage is TRBJ2-6; 7 nucleotides line up with TRBD1. With V trimmed by 4 bases and J by 0 bases, 9 bases remained unmatched. There are 17 residues in the CDR3. CDR1 and CDR2 from the germline V gene are GTSNPN and SVGIG (reference sequence). CDR3 nucleotides: TGTGCCTGGACCCCAGACAGGGTAGGCTCTGGGGCCAACGTCCTGACTTTC. As protein: CAWTPDRVGSGANVLTF. Full variable domain (outside the CDR3, taken from reference TRBV30 and TRBJ2-6): SQTIHQWPATLVQPVGSPLSLECTVEGTSNPNLYWYRQAAGRGLQLLFYSVGIGQISSEVPQNLSASRPQDRQFILSSKKLLLSDSGFYLCAWTPDRVGSGANVLTFGAGSRLTVL.

The chain has TRBV28 and TRBJ1-2, with a possible D match to TRBD1 (6 bases). The CDR3 has 15 amino acids. CDR1 and CDR2 (germline): MDHEN, SYDVKM. Trimming cost V 7 bases and J 4 bases, with 19 bases left between them. CDR3 loop: CASNQGAGVLYGYTF. CDR3 sequence (DNA): TGTGCCAGCAACCAAGGGGCAGGGGTTCTCTATGGCTACACCTTC.

This rearrangement joins TRBV3-1 (or the pseudogene TRBV3-2) to TRBJ1-6; 8 bases fit TRBD1. This CDR3 contains 16 residues. V lost 10 bases, J lost 0 bases, and 8 bases stayed unmatched. Germline V lookup: CDR1 LGHDT, CDR2 YNNKEL (reference sequence). The CDR3 DNA follows: TGTGCCACCTCCGACAGGGGAAGCTCCTATAATTCACCCCTCCACTTT. It specifies CATSDRGSSYNSPLHF.

This chain joins TRBV5-1 and TRBJ2-5, with D perhaps TRBD2 (7 bases). CDR3 length: 15 residues. Trimming stripped 0 bases from V and 4 bases from J, with 13 bases between. Looked up from germline, CDR1 is SGHRS and CDR2 is YFSETQ. The CDR3 bases are TGCGCCAGCAGCTTGGCCGTGGGGGGGCGAGAGACCCAGTACTTC. Translating gives CASSLAVGGRETQYF.

V gene TRBV28 combines with J gene TRBJ2-7; 9 nucleotides match TRBD2. Trimming removed 6 bases from V and 5 bases from J; junction bases left unmatched: 11. The germline V gene has CDR1 MDHEN and CDR2 SYDVKM. There are 15 residues in the CDR3. The CDR3 DNA is TGTGCCAGCAGACCCCCTAGCGGGGCCTTCAACGAGCAGTACTTC. This sequence encodes CASRPPSGAFNEQYF.